The sequence of this TCR beta chain was determined in a study of T cells in Graves' hyperthyroidism and ophthalmopathy. This clonotype was counted only a few times. Germline values: CDR1 MNHEY, CDR2 SMNVEV (reference sequence). The CDR3 spans 17 residues. The junction had 9 bases not matched to a gene; V was cut back by 5 bases and J by 5 bases. Amplification of TCR beta CDR3 regions used RNA as the template. An initial round of RT-PCR targeting the TCR CDR3 relied on the HTBI primer set. TCRdb re-called the multiplex PCR reads through MiXCR, storing one row per CDR3 protein. Of about 320,000 distinct CDR3 sequences in the sample, 16% were seen once.

The sequence derives from a man aged 30-40 years with Graves' hyperthyroidism. The chain carries TRBV27 and TRBJ2-1, with 13 bases lining up with TRBD2. The source material was blood. CDR3 DNA: TGTGCCAGCAGTACTAGCGGGAGGGTATATTTCAACAATGAGCAGTTCTTC. Translating gives CASSTSGRVYFNNEQFF.